This T cell receptor (beta chain) originates from a study of T-cell memory formation after mild COVID-19. TCRdb used MiXCR to reprocess the 5' RACE reads, holding one entry per CDR3 protein. The sample yields about 430,000 distinct CDR3 sequences, approximately 25% seen once. The sample holds a few counts of this clonotype. V trimming: 5 bases; J trimming: 8 bases; junction bases outside the gene matches: 5. CDR3 length: 13 amino acids. This TCR was sampled from an adult woman who had mild COVID-19 (a few samples of this study predate the infection). Cell type and time point are not known. The material sequenced was PBMCs or a T cell subset sorted from them (not recorded which). This chain joins TRBV12-3 or TRBV12-4 and TRBJ1-2; 10 bases agree with TRBD1. The CDR3 reads CASSRDRGMGYTF. In DNA, the CDR3 is TGTGCCAGCAGTAGGGACAGGGGTATGGGCTACACCTTC.